The clone carrying this T cell receptor beta chain was detected only a few times. This entry comes from a study of T-cell memory formation after mild COVID-19. Sample barcodes and UMIs were carried by the TCR alpha and TCR beta cDNA libraries that 5'RACE generated with constant-segment primers. TCRdb used MiXCR to reprocess the 5' RACE reads, holding one entry per CDR3 protein. The table lists roughly 220,000 distinct CDR3 sequences, around 8.8% of them singletons. Germline CDR1 and CDR2: ENHRY and SYGVKD. The length of the CDR3 is 14 residues. Trimming stripped 4 bases from V and 7 bases from J, with 14 bases between.

This rearrangement joins TRBV10-3 to TRBJ2-1, with D unresolved. This sequence was found in a man aged 18-30 years who had mild COVID-19 (a few samples of this study predate the infection). Cell type and time point are not known. The specimen sequenced was PBMCs or a T cell subset sorted from them (not recorded which). CDR3 in DNA: TGTGCCATCAGTGGACAACTCGTGGGAAATGAGCAGTTCTTC. Translation gives CAISGQLVGNEQFF.